The 6 T cell receptor beta chains given below trace back to one sample, sequenced in a study of cytomegalovirus exposure and HLA in healthy donors. Primers included in the PCR were 60 Vbeta and 13 Jbeta primers. The protocol was immunoSEQ multiplex PCR, while the TCRdb copy is restricted to in-frame clones and leaves out a portion. The sample gives under 200,000 clones, more than 65% of which show up once; about 5.6% is in the top ten. The sequenced material came from PBMCs. The receptor set was obtained from a woman aged 25 to 39 in good health and CMV-seropositive.

V usage is TRBV6-5 and J usage is TRBJ1-1, with no clear D. The length of the CDR3 is 11 residues. CDR1 and CDR2 (germline): MNHEY, SVGAGI. Trimming pared 8 bases from V and 3 bases from J, leaving 7 bases between. In DNA, the CDR3 is TGTGCCAGCCGACGGGACACTGAAGCTTTCTTT. Amino acids: CASRRDTEAFF.

This chain connects TRBV2 to TRBJ2-6, with 7 bases aligning to TRBD1. The ends lost 6 bases at V and 2 bases at J; junction bases unmatched: 16. The CDR3 has 19 residues. Germline lookup yields CDR1 SNHLY and CDR2 FYNNEI. CDR3: CASSPDRRSPKTGANVLTF. DNA for the CDR3: TGTGCCAGCAGCCCGGACAGGCGAAGTCCAAAAACTGGGGCCAACGTCCTGACTTTC.

The V gene is TRBV4-3, the J gene TRBJ1-1, with D possibly being TRBD1 (5 bases). Trimming shortened V by 6 bases and J by 6 bases, and 14 bases separated the two germline ends. CDR1 and CDR2 (germline): LGHNA, YSLEER. This CDR3 has 13 residues. CDR3 amino acids: CASRGEGFAEAFF. The CDR3 DNA reads as TGCGCCAGCAGGGGGGAGGGATTTGCTGAAGCTTTCTTT.

V is TRBV13 and J is TRBJ2-1, with D possibly matching TRBD2 (5 bases). The V gene lost 3 bases and the J gene lost 10 bases, with 13 bases spanning the gap. The germline V gene has CDR1 PRHDT and CDR2 FYEKMQ (reference sequence). The CDR3 contains 13 residues. The DNA of the CDR3 is TGTGCCAGCAGCTTGGGGAGACTAACCGAGCAGTTCTTC. Translated: CASSLGRLTEQFF.

V gene TRBV4-2 combines with J gene TRBJ2-1; D remains unclear. The germline V gene has CDR1 LGHNA and CDR2 YNFKEQ. This CDR3 has 15 residues. The V end was cut by 0 bases, the J end by 7 bases, with 13 bases between. CDR3 region: CASSQEVSILNEQFF. The CDR3, as DNA: TGTGCCAGCAGCCAAGAGGTCAGTATTTTGAATGAGCAGTTCTTC.

This chain uses TRBV11-2 with TRBJ2-7; no clear D. The V end lost 5 bases, the J end lost 4 bases, and 18 bases lay between the germline ends. Germline loops: CDR1 SGHAT, CDR2 FQNNGV. The CDR3 has 15 amino acids. The CDR3 DNA reads as TGTGCCAGCAGCCTCTCGGGTGTCTGGTCATACGAGCAGTACTTC. Residues: CASSLSGVWSYEQYF.